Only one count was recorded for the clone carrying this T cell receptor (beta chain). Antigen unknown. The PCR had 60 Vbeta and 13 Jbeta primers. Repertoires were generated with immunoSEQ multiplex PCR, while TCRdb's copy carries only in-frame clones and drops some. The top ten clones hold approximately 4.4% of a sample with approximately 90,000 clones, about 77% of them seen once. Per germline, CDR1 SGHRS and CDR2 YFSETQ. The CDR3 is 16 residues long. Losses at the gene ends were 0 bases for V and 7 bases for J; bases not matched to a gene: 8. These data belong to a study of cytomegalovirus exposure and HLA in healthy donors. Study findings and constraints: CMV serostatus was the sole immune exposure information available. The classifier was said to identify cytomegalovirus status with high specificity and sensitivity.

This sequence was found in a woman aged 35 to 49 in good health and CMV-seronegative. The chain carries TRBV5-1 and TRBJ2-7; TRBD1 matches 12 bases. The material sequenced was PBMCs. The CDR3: CASSLGPGTGGAEQYF. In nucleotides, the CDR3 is TGCGCCAGCAGCTTGGGACCCGGGACAGGGGGCGCTGAGCAGTACTTC.